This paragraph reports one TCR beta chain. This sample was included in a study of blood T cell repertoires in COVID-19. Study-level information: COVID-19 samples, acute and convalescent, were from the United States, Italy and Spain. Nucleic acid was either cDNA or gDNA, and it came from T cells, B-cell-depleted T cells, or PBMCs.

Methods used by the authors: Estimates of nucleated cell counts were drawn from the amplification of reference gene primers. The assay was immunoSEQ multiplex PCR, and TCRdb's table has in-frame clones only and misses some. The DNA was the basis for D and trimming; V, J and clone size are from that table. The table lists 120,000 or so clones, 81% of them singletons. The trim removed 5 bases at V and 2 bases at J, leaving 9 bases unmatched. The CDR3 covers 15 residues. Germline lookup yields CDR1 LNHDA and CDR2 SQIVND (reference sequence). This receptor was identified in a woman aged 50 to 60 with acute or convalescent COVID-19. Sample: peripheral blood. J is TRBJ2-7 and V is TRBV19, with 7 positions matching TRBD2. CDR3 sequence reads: CASSQAAAGAYEQYF. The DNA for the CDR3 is TGTGCCAGTAGTCAAGCGGCGGCGGGGGCCTACGAGCAGTACTTC.